This T cell receptor (beta chain) comes out of a study of T cells in Graves' hyperthyroidism and ophthalmopathy. Overall study findings and caveats: Appearing also in blood were most of the thyroid clonotypes expanded above 0.001. A model of 13 V-J features distinguished ophthalmopathy from stable hyperthyroidism.

The CDR3 is 14 residues long. The V end lost 3 bases, the J end lost 4 bases, and 12 bases lay between the germline ends. The germline V gene encodes CDR1 DFQATT and CDR2 SNEGSKA (reference sequence). Regarding this clonotype: What it binds is unknown.

From RNA transcripts, TCR beta CDR3 regions were amplified. During a first-round RT-PCR of the TCR CDR3, the HTBI primer set was used. One entry per CDR3 protein results from TCRdb running MiXCR on the multiplex PCR reads. The data show hundreds of thousands of distinct CDR3 sequences, roughly 17% seen once. No ophthalmopathy progression within 18 months constituted stable Graves' hyperthyroidism. Those patients with uncontrolled infection, other autoimmune disease, pregnancy or lactation were excluded. The clonotype comes from a woman aged 30 to 39 with Graves' hyperthyroidism. The gene calls are TRBV20-1 and TRBJ2-2; tentative D call: TRBD2 (6 bases). The material sequenced was blood. In nucleotides, the CDR3 is TGCAGTGCTAGCCGGGCGGGGTTCACCGGGGAGCTGTTTTTT. It codes for CSASRAGFTGELFF.